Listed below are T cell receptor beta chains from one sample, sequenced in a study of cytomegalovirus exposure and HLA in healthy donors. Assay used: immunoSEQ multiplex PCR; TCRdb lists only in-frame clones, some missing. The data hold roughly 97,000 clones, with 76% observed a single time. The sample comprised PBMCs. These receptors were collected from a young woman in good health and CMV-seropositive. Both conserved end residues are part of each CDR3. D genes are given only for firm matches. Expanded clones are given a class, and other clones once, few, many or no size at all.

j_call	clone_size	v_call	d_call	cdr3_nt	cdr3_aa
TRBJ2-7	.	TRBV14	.	TGTGCCAGCAGCCCTACTGAATACGAGCAGTACTTC	CASSPTEYEQYF
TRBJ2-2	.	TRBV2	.	TGTGCCAGCAGTGCGGCGGGGCGGGGCACCGGGGAGCTGTTTTTT	CASSAAGRGTGELFF
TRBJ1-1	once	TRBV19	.	TGTGCCAGTCACCTGGGGGACACGTTCATGAACACTGAAGCTTTCTTT	CASHLGDTFMNTEAFF
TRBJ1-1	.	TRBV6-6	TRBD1	TGTGCCATCCGACAGGGATTGAACACTGAAGCTTTCTTT	CAIRQGLNTEAFF
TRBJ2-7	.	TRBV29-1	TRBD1	TGCAGCGTTGAAGGTGGACAGGGGGGCTACGAGCAGTACTTC	CSVEGGQGGYEQYF
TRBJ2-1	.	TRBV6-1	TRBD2	TGTGCCAGCAACGAGCGGCTAGCGGGAGTCGATGAGCAGTTCTTC	CASNERLAGVDEQFF
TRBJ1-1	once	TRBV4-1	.	TGCGCCAGCAGCCAAGATCGGTTGAACACTGAAGCTTTCTTT	CASSQDRLNTEAFF
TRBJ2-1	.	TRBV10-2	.	TGCGCCAGCAGTGAAGGCCTAGGCAATGAGCAGTTCTTC	CASSEGLGNEQFF
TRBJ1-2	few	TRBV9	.	TGTGCCAGCAGCGTAGAGGCCACAGAGTATGGCTACACCTTC	CASSVEATEYGYTF
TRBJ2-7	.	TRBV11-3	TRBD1	TGTGCCAGCAGCCCGAGCTTGTGGGACAGGGGGGACTACGAGCAGTACTTC	CASSPSLWDRGDYEQYF
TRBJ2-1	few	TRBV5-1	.	TGCGCCAGCAGCGGGACTGGAAACAATGAGCAGTTCTTC	CASSGTGNNEQFF
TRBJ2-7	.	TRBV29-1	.	TGCAGCGTCGGTGCGGGGTCCTACGAGCAGTACTTC	CSVGAGSYEQYF
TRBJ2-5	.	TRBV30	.	TGTGCCTGGAGTCCCCCCCAGGGGAGGGGAGGAGAGACCCAGTACTTC	CAWSPPQGRGGETQYF
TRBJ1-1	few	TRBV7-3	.	TGTGCCAGCAGCGGGGGAGCAGGGGCTGAAGCTTTCTTT	CASSGGAGAEAFF
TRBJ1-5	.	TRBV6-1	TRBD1	TGTGCCAGCAGTGAAGGGGGGACAGGGTTTCAGCCCCAGCATTTT	CASSEGGTGFQPQHF
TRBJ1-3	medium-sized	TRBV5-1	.	TGCGCCAGCAGCTTGGGATCCCCAGGGGCTGGAAACACCATATATTTT	CASSLGSPGAGNTIYF
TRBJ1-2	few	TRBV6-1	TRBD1	TGTGCCAGCAGTGAAGCGGGCCCCCCCTTGGGACAGATACCCTATGGCTACACCTTC	CASSEAGPPLGQIPYGYTF
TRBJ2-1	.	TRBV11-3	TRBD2	TGTGCCAGCAGTTCGACTAGCGGGGCCTACAATGAGCAGTTCTTC	CASSSTSGAYNEQFF
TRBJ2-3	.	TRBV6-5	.	TGTGCCAGCAGCGTGCGGGGGCGCACAGATACGCAGTATTTT	CASSVRGRTDTQYF
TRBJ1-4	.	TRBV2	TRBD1	TGTGCCAGCAGTGAAGGGGACAGGGGGTTTGAAAAACTGTTTTTT	CASSEGDRGFEKLFF
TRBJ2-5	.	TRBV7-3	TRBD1	TGTGCCAGCAGCTCCGGGACAGGGGGCTCAGAGACCCAGTACTTC	CASSSGTGGSETQYF
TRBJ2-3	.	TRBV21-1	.	TGTGCCAGCAGCAAAGGAGAGGTGGTAGATACGCAGTATTTT	CASSKGEVVDTQYF
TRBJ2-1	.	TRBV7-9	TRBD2	TGTGCCAGCAGCTCGTTCCTAGCGGGTGATTACAATGAGCAGTTCTTC	CASSSFLAGDYNEQFF
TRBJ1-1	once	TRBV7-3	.	TGTGCCAGCAGCCTAGGGGGGGTCACTGAAGCTTTCTTT	CASSLGGVTEAFF
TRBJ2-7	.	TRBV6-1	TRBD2	TGTGCCAGCAGGAGCGGGGCCGCGTCCTTCTACGAGCAGTACTTC	CASRSGAASFYEQYF
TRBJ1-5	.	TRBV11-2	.	TGTGCCAGCAGCTTAGGGTTCGGGGAAATGGCCAATCAGCCCCAGCATTTT	CASSLGFGEMANQPQHF
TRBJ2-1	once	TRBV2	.	TGTGCCAGCAGTGGAGGGAACAATGAGCAGTTCTTC	CASSGGNNEQFF
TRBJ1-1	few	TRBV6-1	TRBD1	TGTGCCAGCAGTGAATCAGGGGGCACTGAAGCTTTCTTT	CASSESGGTEAFF
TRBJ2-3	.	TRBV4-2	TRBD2	TGTGCCAGCAGCCAAGACGGGACTAGCCAGGCAGATACGCAGTATTTT	CASSQDGTSQADTQYF
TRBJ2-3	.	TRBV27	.	TGTGCCAGCAGTTTAACTAGGAGCACAGATACGCAGTATTTT	CASSLTRSTDTQYF
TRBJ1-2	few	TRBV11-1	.	TGTGCCAGCAGCTTTGGCGGAGTTAACTATGGCTACACCTTC	CASSFGGVNYGYTF
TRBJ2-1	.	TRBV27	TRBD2	TGTGCCAGCAGTCAGGCTAGCGGTTCTGAGCAGTTCTTC	CASSQASGSEQFF
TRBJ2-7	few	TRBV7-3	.	TGTGCCAGCAGCCCACAGTCAGACTACGAGCAGTACTTC	CASSPQSDYEQYF
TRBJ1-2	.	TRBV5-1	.	TGCGCCAGCAGCTTGGCGGGGGACGGCTACACCTTC	CASSLAGDGYTF
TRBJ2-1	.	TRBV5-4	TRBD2	TGTGCCAGCGGGGCGGGAGGGCCGGACAATGAGCAGTTCTTC	CASGAGGPDNEQFF
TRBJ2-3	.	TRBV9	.	TGTGCCAGCAGCGTTTTGTCAGGCACAGATACGCAGTATTTT	CASSVLSGTDTQYF
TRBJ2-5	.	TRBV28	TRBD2	TGTGCCAGCAGTACACCGGGACTAGCGGGGGAGACCCAGTACTTC	CASSTPGLAGETQYF
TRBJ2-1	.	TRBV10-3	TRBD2	TGTGCCATCAGTGAAAGGCGGGAGGGCAACAATGAGCAGTTCTTC	CAISERREGNNEQFF
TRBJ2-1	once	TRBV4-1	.	TGCGCCAGCAATGACGGGAGCTACAATGAGCAGTTCTTC	CASNDGSYNEQFF
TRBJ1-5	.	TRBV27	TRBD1	TGTGCCAGCAGTAAAATAACAGGGGGTAGAGATCAGCCCCAGCATTTT	CASSKITGGRDQPQHF
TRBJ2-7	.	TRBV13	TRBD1	TGTGCCAGCACCCCCCGTTTTGGACAGGGTTACGAGCAGTACTTC	CASTPRFGQGYEQYF
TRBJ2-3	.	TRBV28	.	TGTGCCAGCAGTCCACCGTCGGGGATCACAGATACGCAGTATTTT	CASSPPSGITDTQYF
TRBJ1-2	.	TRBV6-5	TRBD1	TGTGCCAGCAGTTACCGCCCCGCCGGGACAGGGGTTGGCTACACCTTC	CASSYRPAGTGVGYTF
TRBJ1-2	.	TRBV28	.	TGTGCCAGCAGCCCCAGGGTCGGCTACACCTTC	CASSPRVGYTF
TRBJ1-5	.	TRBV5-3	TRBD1	TGTGCCAGAAGTTACAGGGGGACGGGCAATCAGCCCCAGCATTTT	CARSYRGTGNQPQHF
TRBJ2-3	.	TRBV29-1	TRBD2	TGCAGCTCCTATCCCAGCGGGGGGGGCACAGATACGCAGTATTTT	CSSYPSGGGTDTQYF
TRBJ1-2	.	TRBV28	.	TGTGCCAGCAGTCCCCAAGGCAGGGCTAACTATGGCTACACCTTC	CASSPQGRANYGYTF
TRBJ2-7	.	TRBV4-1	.	TGCGCCAGCAGCCAACAGGGCTACGAGCAGTACTTC	CASSQQGYEQYF
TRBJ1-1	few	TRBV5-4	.	TGTGCCAGCAGCTCGTCCGCGGGCACTGAAGCTTTCTTT	CASSSSAGTEAFF
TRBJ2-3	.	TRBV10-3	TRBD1	TGTGCCATCAGCCCCGACAGGGGGCTCGGCGGAGATACGCAGTATTTT	CAISPDRGLGGDTQYF
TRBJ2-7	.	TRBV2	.	TGTGCCAGCAGGCGACAACATGCAACCTACGAGCAGTACTTC	CASRRQHATYEQYF
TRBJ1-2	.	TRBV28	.	TGTGCCAGCAGTCTCAAATCAGTTAACTATGGCTACACCTTC	CASSLKSVNYGYTF
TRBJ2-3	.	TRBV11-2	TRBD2	TGTGCCAGCAGCTATACCAGTAGCGGGAGGGCGCAAGATACGCAGTATTTT	CASSYTSSGRAQDTQYF
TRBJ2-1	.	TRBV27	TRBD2	TGTGCCAGCAGTTCTAGCGGGAATTCCTACAATGAGCAGTTCTTC	CASSSSGNSYNEQFF
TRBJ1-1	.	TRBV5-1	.	TGCGCCAGCAGCTCGGCGGGGGAAAGGAACACTGAAGCTTTCTTT	CASSSAGERNTEAFF
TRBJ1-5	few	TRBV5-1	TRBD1	TGCGCCAGCAGCTCCGGGACAGGGAACCAGCCCCAGCATTTT	CASSSGTGNQPQHF